This entry lists 18 T cell receptor beta chains sequenced from one sample in a study of blood T cells in healthy people across ages. A J-beta primer mix and a sample-barcoded 5' primer were used in a second PCR of about 7 to 12 cycles. Each CDR3 protein gets one entry after TCRdb re-called the 5' RACE reads with MiXCR. The sample shows about 680,000 distinct CDR3 sequences, 49% of them seen only once. Sample: blood. These receptors all stem from a woman in her sixties or seventies in good health.

On this clonotype: The junction departs from the called germline gene at one end, perhaps through a read error. The rearrangement joins TRBV30 to TRBJ1-2; TRBD1 matches 8 bases. Germline values: CDR1 GTSNPN, CDR2 SVGIG (reference sequence). The CDR3 covers 12 residues. This CDR3 is CVWAGTGNGYTF. CDR3 in DNA: TGTGTCTGGGCCGGGACAGGAAATGGCTACACCTTC.

This clonotype appeared a few times. The chain has TRBV24-1 and TRBJ2-7, with D perhaps TRBD1 or TRBD2 (6 bases each). The CDR3 has 15 amino acids. V lost 4 bases, J lost 3 bases, and 15 bases lay in between. The germline V gene encodes CDR1 KGHDR and CDR2 SFDVKD. CDR3 nucleotide sequence: TGTGCCACCAGTGACCCACGGACAGCGGGCTACGAGCAGTACTTC. It encodes CATSDPRTAGYEQYF.

This clonotype was seen a handful of times. The rearrangement links TRBV29-1 to TRBJ1-1; 8 bases are a match to TRBD1. CDR1 and CDR2 from the germline V gene are SQVTM and ANQGSEA. The CDR3 contains 15 residues. J gave up 1 base and V 4 bases, and 8 bases lay outside the gene matches. The DNA for the CDR3 is TGCAGCGTTGCCAGGGGGCCGTATGGGAACACTGAAGCTTTCTTT. It translates to CSVARGPYGNTEAFF.

The gene calls are TRBV5-4 and TRBJ2-7; a possible D gene is TRBD2 (6 bases). V lost 4 bases and J lost 1, with 21 bases in between. Germline lookup yields CDR1 SGHNT and CDR2 YYREEE (reference sequence). The CDR3 runs 17 residues. The CDR3 here is CASSPRLSVSGSYEQYF. CDR3 nucleotide sequence: TGTGCCAGCAGCCCCCGGCTTTCTGTGAGCGGGTCCTACGAGCAGTACTTC. Full variable domain (remainder filled in from reference TRBV5-4 and TRBJ2-7): ETGVTQSPTHLIKTRGQQVTLRCSSQSGHNTVSWYQQALGQGPQFIFQYYREEENGRGNFPPRFSGLQFPNYSSELNVNALELDDSALYLCASSPRLSVSGSYEQYFGPGTRLTVT.

A remark on this clonotype: One end of the junction fails to match germline, which may point to a read error. The rearrangement uses TRBV6-1 and TRBJ2-3; 7 nucleotides line up with TRBD2. This CDR3 is built from 13 residues. Germline V lookup: CDR1 MNHNS, CDR2 SASEGT. The CDR3 DNA reads as TGCGCCAGCAGCCTCCGACTAGCCCAGACGCAGTATTTT. Protein: CASSLRLAQTQYF.

As for this clonotype: Sequence at one end of the junction differs from germline and may be a read error. The chain combines TRBV4-3 with TRBJ2-3; D gene uncertain. The CDR3 consists of 17 residues. Germline V gene sequence: CDR1 LGHNA, CDR2 YSLEER. The CDR3 spells CASSQALHLTVTDTQYF. The CDR3, as DNA: TGCGCCAGTAGCCAAGCCCTACACCTGACGGTTACCGATACGCAGTATTTT.

The chain uses TRBV10-3 and TRBJ2-7; 7 bases are shared with TRBD1. V lost 5 bases, J lost 2 bases, and 12 bases stayed unmatched. The CDR3 is 16 amino acids. The germline V gene encodes CDR1 ENHRY and CDR2 SYGVKD. CDR3 DNA sequence: TGTGCCATCAGTCGCTCGGTAGGACAGGTAACCTACGAGCAGTACTTC. This sequence encodes CAISRSVGQVTYEQYF.

DNA of the CDR3: TGTGCCAGCAGCGTGAGCTCCTACAATGAGCAGTACTTC. Protein product: CASSVSSYNEQYF. V and J are TRBV9 and TRBJ2-1; D is unclear. The J call could be wrong; TRBJ2-7 is a better fit for the DNA end. Germline V CDR1 and CDR2: SGDLS, YYNGEE. This CDR3 comprises 13 residues.

The chain links TRBV20-1 to TRBJ2-5; 10 bases align to TRBD2. The CDR3 runs to 16 residues. Trimming at V came to 1 base and at J to 1 base, leaving 6 bases not matched to a gene. The germline gives CDR1 DFQATT, CDR2 SNEGSKA (reference sequence). The CDR3: CSARVESGRVQETQYF. The DNA of the CDR3 is TGCAGTGCTAGAGTAGAGAGCGGGAGGGTCCAAGAGACCCAGTACTTC.

The V gene is TRBV5-1, the J gene TRBJ2-1; possibly TRBD1 for D (5 bases). The germline V gene has CDR1 SGHRS and CDR2 YFSETQ. This CDR3 is built from 15 residues. V lost 1 base to trimming and J lost 1 base, with 9 bases between them. Here the CDR3 reads CASSLTAGSYNEQFF. CDR3 nucleotides: TGCGCCAGCAGCTTGACAGCAGGGTCCTACAATGAGCAGTTCTTC. The full variable domain, in which reference TRBV5-1 and TRBJ2-1 provide the parts outside the CDR3, is KAGVTQTPRYLIKTRGQQVTLSCSPISGHRSVSWYQQTPGQGLQFLFEYFSETQRNKGNFPGRFSGRQFSNSRSEMNVSTLELGDSALYLCASSLTAGSYNEQFFGPGTRLTVL.

The chain employs TRBV28 and TRBJ1-1, with D possibly matching TRBD1 (6 bases). The CDR3 runs 14 residues. V lost 7 bases and J 0 bases, leaving 12 bases between the germline ends. CDR1 is MDHEN and CDR2 is SYDVKM in the germline V gene. CDR3 sequence reads: CASTETGLNTEAFF. Here the CDR3 DNA reads TGTGCCAGCACCGAGACAGGACTGAACACTGAAGCTTTCTTT.

The rearrangement joins TRBV20-1 to TRBJ2-1; 10 nucleotides align to TRBD2. The CDR3 is made up of 14 amino acids. From germline, CDR1 is DFQATT and CDR2 SNEGSKA (reference sequence). V shed 6 bases and J 5 bases; nucleotides not matched to a gene: 7. This CDR3 is CSARRTSGDNEQFF. The CDR3 DNA sequence: TGCAGTGCCAGGAGGACTAGCGGTGACAATGAGCAGTTCTTC.

Regarding this clonotype: One end of the junction fails to match germline, which may point to a read error. The J gene is TRBJ2-1, the V gene TRBV7-2; 12 bases align to TRBD1. This CDR3 spans 14 amino acids. Germline V gives CDR1 SGHTA, CDR2 FQGNSA. The CDR3: CASRSGTGGNEQFF. The CDR3 nucleotides are TGTGCCAGCAGGTCCGGGACAGGGGGCAATGAGCAGTTCTTT.

The chain is built from TRBV20-1 and TRBJ1-2; D not resolved. Trimming cost V 6 bases and J 0 bases, with 11 bases left between them. CDR3 size: 13 residues. From germline, CDR1 is DFQATT and CDR2 SNEGSKA (reference sequence). CDR3 amino acids: CSASDLSNYGYTF. Written as DNA, the CDR3 is TGCAGTGCCTCGGATCTTTCTAACTATGGCTACACCTTC.

The chain carries TRBV27 and TRBJ1-6; the D is unclear. Per the germline V gene, CDR1 is MNHEY and CDR2 is SMNVEV (reference sequence). V lost 0 bases and J lost 5, with 14 bases in between. The CDR3 spans 17 residues. Written as DNA, the CDR3 is TGTGCCAGCAGTTTATCCAGGCCACCCACCGATAATTCACCCCTCCACTTT. Its protein product is CASSLSRPPTDNSPLHF.

Here the CDR3 reads CASRSHRSNTEAFF. In nucleotides, the CDR3 is TGTGCCAGCAGATCGCACAGGTCGAACACTGAAGCTTTCTTT. V usage is TRBV28 and J usage is TRBJ1-1; D might be TRBD1 (5 bases). CDR3 length: 14 residues. V lost 6 bases to trimming and J lost 1 base, with 12 bases between them. Germline-derived CDR1 and CDR2 are MDHEN and SYDVKM. Combining the CDR3 with reference TRBV28 and TRBJ1-1 gives the whole variable domain DVKVTQSSRYLVKRTGEKVFLECVQDMDHENMFWYRQDPGLGLRLIYFSYDVKMKEKGDIPEGYSVSREKKERFSLILESASTNQTSMYLCASRSHRSNTEAFFGQGTRLTVV.

Comments on this clonotype: A much larger clone differs from this one at a single base, so this may be a read error. This chain links TRBV7-2 with TRBJ2-7, with D tentatively TRBD1 or TRBD2 (5 bases each). CDR3 length: 13 amino acids. The germline V gene has CDR1 SGHTA and CDR2 FQGNSA. The CDR3 sequence is CAGSLGVGNEQYF. CDR3 nucleotide sequence: TGTGCCGGCAGCTTGGGGGTAGGCAACGAGCAGTACTTC.

This clonotype was detected a few times. The chain links TRBV5-1 to TRBJ2-1, with TRBD1 identical over 9 bases. CDR1 SGHRS and CDR2 YFSETQ come from the germline V gene. Losses at the gene ends were 4 bases for V and 4 bases for J; bases not matched to a gene: 15. CDR3 length: 18 amino acids. CDR3 DNA: TGCGCCAGCAGCCGGTCCGGGACAGGGAGGATTTTGTACAATGAGCAGTTCTTC. Translating gives CASSRSGTGRILYNEQFF.